The 18 T cell receptor beta chains below all came from one sample that was sequenced in a study of cytomegalovirus exposure and HLA in healthy donors. PCR involved 60 Vbeta and 13 Jbeta primers. Sequencing was performed with immunoSEQ multiplex PCR; in TCRdb, only in-frame clones are kept and a portion is missing. The top ten hold about 8.6% of the sample, which has 85,000 to 100,000 clones, around nine tenths seen once. Specimen: PBMCs. The receptors originated from a man aged 25 to 40 in good health and CMV-seropositive.

The genes are TRBV7-9 and TRBJ2-1; 8 bases line up with TRBD1. Trimming took 4 bases from V and 5 from J; bases not matched to a gene: 7. CDR1 and CDR2 (germline): SEHNR, FQNEAQ (reference sequence). This CDR3 comprises 15 residues. The CDR3 DNA reads TGTGCCAGCAGCTCCCGGACAGGGTTGGACAATGAGCAGTTCTTC. This encodes CASSSRTGLDNEQFF.

The gene calls are TRBV5-4 and TRBJ2-7; 8 positions match TRBD1. This CDR3 is 12 amino acids long. Germline lookup yields CDR1 SGHNT and CDR2 YYREEE (reference sequence). In DNA, the CDR3 is TGTGCCAGCAGCATCGACAGGGGCCCTGTGACCGTA. Translated: CASSIDRGPVTV.

The genes are TRBV29-1 and TRBJ2-5; 8 bases agree with TRBD1. After removal of 2 bases from V and 11 bases from J, the junction contained 10 bases not matched to a gene. This CDR3 spans 13 amino acids. Germline V lookup: CDR1 SQVTM, CDR2 ANQGSEA. CDR3 amino acids: CSVERTGLGEQYF. The CDR3 coding sequence is TGCAGCGTTGAAAGGACAGGGCTGGGGGAGCAGTACTTC. The whole variable domain, filled in from reference TRBV29-1 and TRBJ2-5, reads SAVISQKPSRDICQRGTSLTIQCQVDSQVTMMFWYRQQPGQSLTLIATANQGSEATYESGFVIDKFPISRPNLTFSTLTVSNMSPEDSSIYLCSVERTGLGEQYFGPGTRLLVL.

This chain connects TRBV5-1 to TRBJ2-7; D might be TRBD1 (5 bases). V lost 0 bases and J lost 1, with 8 bases in between. Germline CDR1 reads SGHRS; CDR2 reads YFSETQ. This CDR3 has 14 residues. In DNA form, the CDR3 reads TGCGCCAGCAGCTTGGTTGCAGGGTCCTACGAGCAGTACTTC. This translates into CASSLVAGSYEQYF. Using reference TRBV5-1 and TRBJ2-7 for the parts outside the CDR3, the full variable domain is KAGVTQTPRYLIKTRGQQVTLSCSPISGHRSVSWYQQTPGQGLQFLFEYFSETQRNKGNFPGRFSGRQFSNSRSEMNVSTLELGDSALYLCASSLVAGSYEQYFGPGTRLTVT.

This clone was observed once. J is TRBJ1-2 and V is TRBV30; D is undetermined. Germline lookup yields CDR1 GTSNPN and CDR2 SVGIG (reference sequence). This CDR3 spans 16 amino acids. Trimming removed 1 base from V and 4 bases from J, with 19 bases in between. The CDR3 region has the DNA TGTGCCTGGAGTGAAGACTTCACCGCTAACCTCTATGGCTACACCTTC. This encodes CAWSEDFTANLYGYTF.

The rearrangement links TRBV7-9 to TRBJ2-3; D is possibly TRBD2 (5 bases). V lost 1 base and J lost 5, with 10 bases in between. The germline CDR1 and CDR2 sequences are SEHNR and FQNEAQ (reference sequence). This CDR3 has 14 amino acids. CDR3 nucleotides: TGTGCCAGCAGCTTAGTTCTAGCCATAGATACGCAGTATTTT. Protein: CASSLVLAIDTQYF. Full variable domain (rest looked up from reference TRBV7-9 and TRBJ2-3): DTGVSQNPRHKITKRGQNVTFRCDPISEHNRLYWYRQTLGQGPEFLTYFQNEAQLEKSRLLSDRFSAERPKGSFSTLEIQRTEQGDSAMYLCASSLVLAIDTQYFGPGTRLTVL.

The CDR3 nucleotides read TGCGCCAGCAGCAGCGGAGGAGAGGAAGCTTTCTTT. Its translation is CASSSGGEEAFF. This rearrangement joins TRBV5-1 to TRBJ1-1; D is undetermined. Per germline, CDR1 SGHRS and CDR2 YFSETQ. Trimming removed 4 bases at V and 8 bases at J, with 12 bases between. This CDR3 spans 12 amino acids.

The chain has TRBV28 and TRBJ1-5; D perhaps matches TRBD1 (5 bases). Germline CDR1 reads MDHEN; CDR2 reads SYDVKM. The CDR3 length is 13 residues. Trimming took 5 bases from V and 7 from J, leaving 12 bases between them. The CDR3 reads CASSPQGTQPQHF. Here the CDR3 DNA reads TGTGCCAGCAGTCCCCAGGGAACACAGCCCCAGCATTTT.

This chain joins TRBV21-1 and TRBJ1-2; TRBD1, the table's D call, was not compared with the DNA. TRBV21-1 is a recognized pseudogene. The CDR3 is made up of 16 amino acids. The CDR3 spells CASSPGQGVYRQGYTF. The CDR3 bases are TGTGCCAGCAGCCCCGGACAGGGGGTCTATAGGCAGGGCTACACCTTC.

This chain links TRBV5-1 with TRBJ1-2; a weak D match, TRBD1 (6 bases). The CDR3 extends over 13 amino acids. Trimming stripped 1 base from V and 8 bases from J, with 12 bases between. CDR1 is SGHRS, CDR2 YFSETQ, per germline. The CDR3 protein is CASSLQAGEGYTF. Here the CDR3 DNA reads TGCGCCAGCAGCTTGCAGGCAGGGGAAGGCTACACCTTC.

CDR3 in amino acids: CASSQDLRLAGGRSYNEQFF. In DNA form, the CDR3 reads TGCGCCAGCAGCCAAGATTTACGACTAGCGGGAGGGCGTTCCTACAATGAGCAGTTCTTC. The chain is built from TRBV4-1 and TRBJ2-1, with 14 bases that match TRBD2. V was pared by 0 bases and J by 1 base, with 8 bases of the junction left unmatched. CDR1 is MGHRA, CDR2 YSYEKL, per germline. The CDR3 contains 20 residues.

This clone has only a few counts. The CDR3 coding sequence is TGCGCCAGCAGCTTACAGGGAGACTATGGCTACACCTTC. This encodes CASSLQGDYGYTF. The V call is TRBV5-1, the J call TRBJ1-2, with D possibly matching TRBD1 (6 bases). The ends were cut back, 2 bases at V and 3 bases at J, with 8 bases in the middle. Looked up from germline, CDR1 is SGHRS and CDR2 is YFSETQ. CDR3 length equals 13 residues.

V is TRBV11-2 and J is TRBJ1-5; D ambiguous. This CDR3 has 14 residues. The germline V gene has CDR1 SGHAT and CDR2 FQNNGV. The V and J ends lost 1 base and 6 bases respectively, with 10 bases between them. CDR3 residues: CASSLGIGSQPQHF. The CDR3, as DNA: TGTGCCAGCAGCTTAGGAATAGGGAGTCAGCCCCAGCATTTT.

The chain joins TRBV7-8 to TRBJ1-5, with 8 bases matching TRBD1. The V and J ends lost 11 bases and 1 base, in that order; junction bases with no gene match: 10. Germline V gives CDR1 SGHVS, CDR2 FQNEAQ. The CDR3 runs to 15 residues. The CDR3 nucleotides are TGTGCCGTTTCAACAGGGGGTTGGAGCAATCAGCCCCAGCATTTT. Protein: CAVSTGGWSNQPQHF.

This clone appeared a single time. The chain is built from TRBV6-6 and TRBJ1-4; TRBD1 is a possible D gene (6 bases). V was clipped by 4 bases and J by 16 bases, with 19 bases between them. This CDR3 has 13 residues. Germline loops: CDR1 MNHNY, CDR2 SVGAGI (reference sequence). CDR3 sequence reads: CASSFQPGDIAFF. In nucleotides, the CDR3 is TGTGCCAGCAGTTTTCAGCCAGGGGACATTGCGTTTTTT.

The chain carries TRBV4-2 and TRBJ1-1; D is ambiguous. CDR3 size: 13 residues. Germline V gene data show CDR1 as LGHNA and CDR2 as YNFKEQ. With 0 bases removed from V and 2 bases from J, the gap between germline ends came to 4 bases. The DNA for the CDR3 is TGTGCCAGCAGCCAAGAACATAACACTGAAGCTTTCTTT. Protein: CASSQEHNTEAFF.

The chain combines TRBV25-1 with TRBJ2-7, with 9 nucleotides matching TRBD1. CDR3 length: 17 residues. After removal of 5 bases from V and 1 base from J, the junction contained 12 bases not matched to a gene. Germline CDR1 and CDR2: MGHDK and SYGVNS. The CDR3 DNA reads as TGTGCCAGCAGTCCCTCACCCACAGGGGGCAAATCCTACGAGCAGTACTTC. This translates into CASSPSPTGGKSYEQYF.

The gene calls are TRBV19 and TRBJ1-2; 8 bases fit TRBD1. Trimming removed 6 bases from V and 6 bases from J; junction bases left unmatched: 6. Germline CDR1 reads LNHDA; CDR2 reads SQIVND (reference sequence). CDR3 length: 13 residues. CDR3 bases: TGTGCCAGTAGGGACAGGGCGACGGATGGCTACACCTTC. This codes for CASRDRATDGYTF.